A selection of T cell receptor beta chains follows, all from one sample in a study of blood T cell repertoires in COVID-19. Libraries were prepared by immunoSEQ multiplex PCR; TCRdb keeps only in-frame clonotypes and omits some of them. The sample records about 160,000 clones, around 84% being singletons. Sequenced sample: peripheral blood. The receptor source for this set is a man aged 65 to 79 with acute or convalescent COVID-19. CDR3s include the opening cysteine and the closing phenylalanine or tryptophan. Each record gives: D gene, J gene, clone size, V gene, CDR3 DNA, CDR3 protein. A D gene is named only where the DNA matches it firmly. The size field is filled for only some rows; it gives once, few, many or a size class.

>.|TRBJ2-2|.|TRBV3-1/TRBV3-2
TGTGCCAGCAGCCTCCACGGGAAGGCGAACACCGGGGAGCTGTTTTTT
CASSLHGKANTGELFF
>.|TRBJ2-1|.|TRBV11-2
TGTGCCAGCAGTCTTAGCTCCTACAATGAGCAGTTCTTC
CASSLSSYNEQFF
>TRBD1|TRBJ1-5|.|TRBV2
TGTGCCAGCGGCTTCCCCGAGGGGGCGGGGAATCAGCCCCAGCATTTT
CASGFPEGAGNQPQHF
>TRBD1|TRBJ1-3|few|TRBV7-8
TGTGCCAGCAGCTTATCGAGGGGGCGGTCTGGAAACACCATATATTTT
CASSLSRGRSGNTIYF
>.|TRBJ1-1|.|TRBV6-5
TGTGCCAGCAGTCGCGGGGAGGAGGGGCCCTGGGGGGCTTTCTTT
CASSRGEEGPWGAFF
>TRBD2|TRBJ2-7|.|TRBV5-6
TGTGCCAGCAGCGGTAGCGGGGGGGCCTTCGCCTACGAGCAGTACTTC
CASSGSGGAFAYEQYF
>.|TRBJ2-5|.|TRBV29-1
TGCAGCGTTCTAGGACACCGCTCCCAAGAGACCCAGTACTTC
CSVLGHRSQETQYF
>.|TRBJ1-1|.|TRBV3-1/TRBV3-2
TGTGCCAGCAGCCAAGAAGTGGCGGGCACTGAAGCTTTCTTT
CASSQEVAGTEAFF
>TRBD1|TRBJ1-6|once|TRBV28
TGTGCCAGCAGCTCACTGGGACAGGAGAGCTCCTATAATTCACCCCTCCACTTT
CASSSLGQESSYNSPLHF
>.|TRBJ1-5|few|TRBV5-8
TGTGCCAGCAGCTTGGCCAGGGGAAGCAATCAGCCCCAGCATTTT
CASSLARGSNQPQHF
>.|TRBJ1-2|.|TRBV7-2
TGTGCCAGCAGCCCTCGCCAGGGGAGCTATGGCTACACCTTC
CASSPRQGSYGYTF
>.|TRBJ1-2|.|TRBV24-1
TGTGCCACCAGTGACCACCCGTACAGGGAAGTCGGCTACACCTTC
CATSDHPYREVGYTF
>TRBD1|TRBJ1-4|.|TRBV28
TGTGCCAGCAGCTTGTGGAACAGGGGGCGCGTTTTGGCTAATGAAAAACTGTTTTTT
CASSLWNRGRVLANEKLFF
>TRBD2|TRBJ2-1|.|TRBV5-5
TGTGCCAGCAGCCCACGAAGAGCGGGGGCCGCCTACAATGAGCAGTTCTTC
CASSPRRAGAAYNEQFF
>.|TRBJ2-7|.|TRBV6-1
TGTGCCAGCAGGGAAGGTTCCCCGGACACCTCCTACGAGCAGTACTTC
CASREGSPDTSYEQYF
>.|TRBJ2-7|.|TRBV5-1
TGCGCCAGCAGCTTGGACAGATACGAGCAGTACTTC
CASSLDRYEQYF
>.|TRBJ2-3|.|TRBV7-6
TGTGCCAGCAGCTTAGAAGCGGGTAGCGTTCCGGCGCGGCAGTATTTT
CASSLEAGSVPARQYF
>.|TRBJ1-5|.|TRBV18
TGTGCCAGCTCACCAATGGGACTCAATCAGCCCCAGCATTTT
CASSPMGLNQPQHF
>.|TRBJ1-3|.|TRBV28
TGTGCCAGCAGTTCGGATGGGGAGGCCGGAAACACCATATATTTT
CASSSDGEAGNTIYF